Listed below are T cell receptor beta chains from one sample, sequenced in a study of T cell repertoires in cytomegalovirus infection. TCRdb reanalysed the reads using MiXCR and keeps one entry per CDR3 protein. The sample holds around 490,000 distinct CDR3 sequences, approximately 26% seen once. Sequenced: PBMCs. The origin of the receptors is a human donor in good health (CMV status not recorded). Some clones in this sample may be carry-over from other donors' samples. The CDR3 runs from the conserved cysteine through the conserved F or W. The order of the fields is V gene, D gene, clone size, J gene, CDR3 protein, CDR3 DNA. The D gene is left open where the match is weak. Rows give clone size only sometimes, using once, few, many, or a class for an expanded clone.

V gene: TRBV28; D gene: NA; clone size: few; J gene: TRBJ1-6; CDR3 protein: CASSMGDSPLHF; CDR3 DNA: TGTGCCAGCAGCATGGGGGATTCACCCCTCCACTTT
V gene: TRBV12-5; D gene: NA; clone size: many; J gene: TRBJ2-3; CDR3 protein: CASVPPRGLAEDTQYF; CDR3 DNA: TGTGCTAGTGTCCCCCCACGGGGGTTGGCGGAAGATACGCAGTATTTT
V gene: TRBV11-2; D gene: TRBD2; clone size: NA; J gene: TRBJ2-3; CDR3 protein: CASSPVREGITDTQYF; CDR3 DNA: TGTGCCAGCAGCCCCGTCCGGGAGGGCATCACAGATACGCAGTATTTT
V gene: TRBV18; D gene: NA; clone size: NA; J gene: TRBJ2-7; CDR3 protein: CASSPDLLSGTYEQYF; CDR3 DNA: TGTGCCAGCTCACCCGATTTATTATCCGGGACCTACGAGCAGTACTTC
V gene: TRBV27; D gene: NA; clone size: few; J gene: TRBJ1-1; CDR3 protein: CASRPLPGARAAFF; CDR3 DNA: TGTGCCAGCAGACCGCTCCCGGGGGCGAGGGCAGCTTTCTTT
V gene: TRBV5-5; D gene: TRBD2; clone size: NA; J gene: TRBJ2-1; CDR3 protein: CASSLEAGALNEQFF; CDR3 DNA: TGTGCCAGCAGCTTGGAAGCGGGAGCCCTCAATGAGCAGTTCTTC
V gene: TRBV7-2; D gene: TRBD1; clone size: many; J gene: TRBJ2-6; CDR3 protein: CASSIQGARGANVLTF; CDR3 DNA: TGTGCCAGCAGTATCCAGGGGGCGCGAGGGGCCAACGTCCTGACTTTC
V gene: TRBV7-8; D gene: TRBD1; clone size: many; J gene: TRBJ2-1; CDR3 protein: CASSLARDRGTSGNNEQFF; CDR3 DNA: TGTGCCAGCAGCTTAGCGAGGGACAGGGGAACTAGCGGTAACAATGAGCAGTTCTTC
V gene: TRBV7-2; D gene: NA; clone size: many; J gene: TRBJ2-7; CDR3 protein: CASSSPAEGGTEQYF; CDR3 DNA: TGTGCCAGCAGCTCCCCTGCCGAGGGCGGGACCGAGCAGTACTTC
V gene: TRBV7-2; D gene: TRBD2; clone size: many; J gene: TRBJ2-1; CDR3 protein: CASSTRTSQSSYNEQFF; CDR3 DNA: TGTGCCAGCAGCACCCGGACTAGCCAAAGCTCCTACAATGAGCAGTTCTTC
V gene: TRBV12-3/TRBV12-4; D gene: NA; clone size: NA; J gene: TRBJ1-2; CDR3 protein: CASRQQGANGYTF; CDR3 DNA: TGTGCCAGCAGACAACAGGGCGCGAATGGCTACACCTTC
V gene: TRBV19; D gene: TRBD2; clone size: NA; J gene: TRBJ2-1; CDR3 protein: CASSIVEAGDYNEQFF; CDR3 DNA: TGTGCCAGTAGTATAGTAGAAGCGGGAGACTACAATGAGCAGTTCTTC
V gene: TRBV20-1; D gene: NA; clone size: once; J gene: TRBJ2-1; CDR3 protein: CSTNVGSSYNEQFF; CDR3 DNA: TGCAGTACAAACGTGGGGAGCTCCTACAATGAGCAGTTCTTC
V gene: TRBV4-3; D gene: NA; clone size: NA; J gene: TRBJ1-1; CDR3 protein: CASSQRVRLGKPTEAFF; CDR3 DNA: TGCGCCAGCAGCCAACGCGTACGTTTGGGGAAGCCCACTGAAGCTTTCTTT
V gene: TRBV12-3/TRBV12-4; D gene: NA; clone size: NA; J gene: TRBJ1-2; CDR3 protein: CASSLVGIPTF; CDR3 DNA: TGTGCCAGCAGTTTAGTTGGCATTCCAACCTTC
V gene: TRBV12-3/TRBV12-4; D gene: NA; clone size: few; J gene: TRBJ1-5; CDR3 protein: CASGARGNQPQHF; CDR3 DNA: TGTGCCAGCGGTGCGAGGGGCAATCAGCCCCAGCATTTT
V gene: TRBV7-9; D gene: TRBD2; clone size: NA; J gene: TRBJ2-1; CDR3 protein: CASSRPLAGVNEQFF; CDR3 DNA: TGTGCCAGCAGCAGACCCCTAGCGGGAGTTAATGAGCAGTTCTTC
V gene: TRBV20-1; D gene: TRBD2; clone size: once; J gene: TRBJ2-3; CDR3 protein: CSAIAGNPTDTQYF; CDR3 DNA: TGCAGTGCCATAGCGGGAAACCCCACAGATACGCAGTATTTT
V gene: TRBV7-2; D gene: TRBD2; clone size: many; J gene: TRBJ2-7; CDR3 protein: CASSLGLAGGPYPPYEQYF; CDR3 DNA: TGTGCCAGCAGCTTAGGGCTAGCGGGAGGGCCCTACCCCCCGTACGAGCAGTACTTC
V gene: TRBV7-2; D gene: TRBD2; clone size: many; J gene: TRBJ2-3; CDR3 protein: CASSLAPGLVPDTQYF; CDR3 DNA: TGTGCCAGCAGCTTAGCGCCGGGACTAGTGCCAGATACGCAGTATTTT